The 25 T cell receptor beta chains below come from one sample, sequenced in a study of chemoradiotherapy in HPV16-positive cancers. Produced via immunoSEQ multiplex PCR; TCRdb's table is partial and in-frame only. Among around 16,000 clones listed, roughly 79% were seen once. The biological material was taken from a patient who underwent chemoradiotherapy. All receptors derive from a human donor with HPV-associated anogenital cancer.

The rearrangement joins TRBV5-4 to TRBJ2-6, with D perhaps assigned TRBD1 or TRBD2 (6 bases each). The CDR3 covers 16 residues. V lost 9 bases, J lost 2 bases, and 18 bases lay in between. The germline V gene has CDR1 SGHNT and CDR2 YYREEE (reference sequence). This CDR3 is CATSVGGLAGANVLTF. DNA for the CDR3: TGTGCCACCTCCGTGGGGGGCTTAGCTGGGGCCAACGTCCTGACTTTC. Variable domain in full (rest from reference TRBV5-4 and TRBJ2-6): ETGVTQSPTHLIKTRGQQVTLRCSSQSGHNTVSWYQQALGQGPQFIFQYYREEENGRGNFPPRFSGLQFPNYSSELNVNALELDDSALYLCATSVGGLAGANVLTFGAGSRLTVL.

This sequence joins TRBV29-1 and TRBJ2-5; 8 bases map to TRBD1. Germline CDR1 and CDR2: SQVTM and ANQGSEA. CDR3 length: 13 residues. V gave up 6 bases and J gave up 5 bases; unmatched junction bases: 8. CDR3 loop: CSVGRQGTETQYF. CDR3 sequence (DNA): TGCAGCGTGGGAAGACAGGGGACGGAGACCCAGTACTTC.

The count of this clone is one. The J gene is TRBJ1-6, the V gene TRBV4-2; tentatively, D is TRBD1 (6 bases). This CDR3 spans 15 amino acids. Deletions cut 0 bases from V and 10 bases from J, with 13 bases between. Per the germline V gene, CDR1 is LGHNA and CDR2 is YNFKEQ. CDR3 in amino acids: CASSQERGRGSPLHF. The CDR3 DNA reads TGTGCCAGCAGCCAAGAGCGGGGGCGGGGATCACCCCTCCACTTT.

The chain recombines TRBV28 with TRBJ2-7; D unresolved. The V end was cut by 5 bases, the J end by 3 bases, with 23 bases between. Germline-derived CDR1 and CDR2 are MDHEN and SYDVKM. The CDR3 is 17 amino acids. This CDR3 is CASSPPPPLWDGYEQYF. The CDR3 nucleotides are TGTGCCAGCAGTCCCCCCCCGCCCCTGTGGGATGGCTACGAGCAGTACTTC.

The chain's CDR3 is CASSRDRGRNTIYF. CDR3 DNA: TGTGCCAGCAGTCGGGACAGGGGAAGAAACACCATATATTTT. The J gene is TRBJ1-3, the V gene TRBV6-5, with 10 bases aligning to TRBD1. Per the germline V gene, CDR1 is MNHEY and CDR2 is SVGAGI. The CDR3 length is 14 residues. V dropped 5 bases and J dropped 5; count of bases not matched to a gene: 3.

The genes are TRBV5-4 and TRBJ2-2; tentative D call: TRBD2 (5 bases). The CDR3 totals 15 residues. Germline CDR1 and CDR2: SGHNT and YYREEE (reference sequence). V lost 0 bases, J lost 7 bases, and 13 bases lay in between. The CDR3 loop is CASSLDLGGVGELFF. The CDR3 region has the DNA TGTGCCAGCAGCTTGGATTTAGGAGGAGTCGGGGAGCTGTTTTTT.

A few counts support this clone. This sequence joins TRBV10-1 and TRBJ2-4, with D tentatively TRBD2 (5 bases). Trimming took 2 bases from V and 1 from J, leaving 15 bases between them. The CDR3 is made up of 17 amino acids. Germline V CDR1 and CDR2: WNHNN, SYGVQD (reference sequence). CDR3 in amino acids: CASSEAPKLGAKNIQYF. As DNA, the CDR3 is TGCGCCAGCAGTGAGGCCCCCAAACTAGGGGCCAAAAACATTCAGTACTTC.

The gene calls are TRBV7-2 and TRBJ1-1; TRBD1 is a possible D gene (5 bases). V lost 6 bases to trimming and J lost 6 bases, with 23 bases between them. The CDR3 length is 16 residues. CDR1 is SGHTA and CDR2 is FQGNSA in the germline V gene. This chain's CDR3 is CASRSRAVEGHAEAFF. In nucleotides, the CDR3 is TGTGCCAGCAGAAGCAGGGCGGTGGAGGGGCACGCTGAAGCTTTCTTT.

This clone was detected a few times. The V gene is TRBV4-1, the J gene TRBJ2-7; D tentatively fits TRBD1 or TRBD2 (6 bases each). CDR3 length equals 13 residues. V lost 1 base to trimming and J lost 6 bases, with 10 bases between them. The germline CDR1 and CDR2 sequences are MGHRA and YSYEKL. The CDR3 DNA reads as TGCGCCAGCAGCCAAGGGGGGGCTGGCGAGCAGTACTTC. Its translation is CASSQGGAGEQYF.

This clone was counted only a few times. The CDR3 reads CASSGSSYEQYF. CDR3 in DNA: TGTGCCAGCAGCGGGAGCTCCTACGAGCAGTACTTC. V gene TRBV27 combines with J gene TRBJ2-7, with D perhaps TRBD2 (6 bases). Germline loops: CDR1 MNHEY, CDR2 SMNVEV (reference sequence). V was cut by 6 bases and J by 0 bases, with 6 bases left in between. The CDR3 totals 12 residues.

For the CDR3, the DNA is TGTGCCAGCAGCTCGACTTTGGGCACTGAAGCTTTCTTT. Its protein is CASSSTLGTEAFF. The gene calls are TRBV11-2 and TRBJ1-1; D is unclear. Germline V gene sequence: CDR1 SGHAT, CDR2 FQNNGV. V shed 4 bases and J shed 4 bases, with 10 bases lying between them. This CDR3 is built from 13 residues.

This clone was observed a few times. The rearrangement joins TRBV7-2 to TRBJ2-2; the match to TRBD2 covers 16 bases. V was pared by 0 bases and J by 1 base, with 2 bases of the junction left unmatched. Germline V lookup: CDR1 SGHTA, CDR2 FQGNSA. The length of the CDR3 is 19 residues. The CDR3 DNA sequence: TGTGCCAGCAGCTTAGCGGGACTAGCGGGGGGGAAGAACACCGGGGAGCTGTTTTTT. This translates into CASSLAGLAGGKNTGELFF.

CDR3 in amino acids: CASSLEGQPSDYSNQPQHF. DNA of the CDR3: TGTGCCAGCAGCTTAGAAGGGCAGCCGAGCGATTATAGCAATCAGCCCCAGCATTTT. J is TRBJ1-5 and V is TRBV11-2; no clear D gene. Trimming left V 0 bases short and J 0 bases short, with 18 bases between. CDR1 is SGHAT, CDR2 FQNNGV, per germline. The CDR3 totals 19 residues.

The chain joins TRBV7-6 to TRBJ2-4, with a tentative D call TRBD2 (5 bases). The CDR3 sequence is 15 residues long. CDR1 is SGHVS and CDR2 is FNYEAQ in the germline V gene. Trimming cost V 3 bases and J 6 bases, with 15 bases left between them. CDR3 sequence: CASSFGVGEGNIQYF. The CDR3 nucleotides are TGTGCCAGCAGCTTCGGGGTAGGAGAAGGAAACATTCAGTACTTC.

The genes are TRBV9 and TRBJ2-3; unclear D gene. The V gene's germline CDR1 is SGDLS and CDR2 YYNGEE. V lost 0 bases and J lost 0, with 8 bases in between. The CDR3 length is 15 residues. The chain's CDR3 is CASSVGVDSTDTQYF. The CDR3, as DNA: TGTGCCAGCAGCGTAGGGGTAGATAGCACAGATACGCAGTATTTT.

The chain joins TRBV10-3 to TRBJ1-1; D possibly corresponds to TRBD1 (5 bases). This CDR3 spans 13 amino acids. V was clipped by 7 bases and J by 10 bases, with 19 bases between them. Germline values: CDR1 ENHRY, CDR2 SYGVKD. Here the CDR3 reads CAIMGTAEPRAFF. The CDR3 coding sequence is TGTGCCATCATGGGGACCGCGGAGCCAAGAGCTTTCTTT.

The chain joins TRBV4-1 to TRBJ2-7; weak D call: TRBD2 (6 bases). Germline V lookup: CDR1 MGHRA, CDR2 YSYEKL. V lost 4 bases, J lost 3 bases, and 13 bases lay in between. The CDR3 contains 14 residues. The CDR3 DNA is TGCGCCAGCAGCCCGCGGGTGGGGGGCTACGAGCAGTACTTC. Its translation: CASSPRVGGYEQYF.

The V and J genes are TRBV9 and TRBJ1-2; D is undetermined. The CDR3 spans 13 residues. The V and J ends lost 0 bases and 2 bases respectively, with 5 bases between them. Germline loops: CDR1 SGDLS, CDR2 YYNGEE. Here the CDR3 reads CASSVEGNYGYTF. The CDR3 DNA sequence: TGTGCCAGCAGCGTAGAGGGAAACTATGGCTACACCTTC. Supplemented by reference TRBV9 and TRBJ1-2, the full variable domain reads DSGVTQTPKHLITATGQRVTLRCSPRSGDLSVYWYQQSLDQGLQFLIQYYNGEERAKGNILERFSAQQFPDLHSELNLSSLELGDSALYFCASSVEGNYGYTFGSGTRLTVV.

This rearrangement joins TRBV11-3 to TRBJ1-1; D is uncertain. V lost 5 bases, J lost 0 bases, and 13 bases lay in between. Germline assignment: CDR1 SGHNT and CDR2 YENEEA. This CDR3 has 15 residues. DNA of the CDR3: TGTGCCAGCAGCCCAGGACGGGCCGTGAACACTGAAGCTTTCTTT. Translating it yields CASSPGRAVNTEAFF.

The V and J genes are TRBV7-3 and TRBJ1-2; tentative D call: TRBD1 (5 bases). Germline V gene data show CDR1 as SGHTA and CDR2 as FQGTGA. This CDR3 has 15 amino acids. Trimming cost V 1 base and J 6 bases, with 15 bases left between them. The CDR3 here is CASSLNGRETDGYTF. CDR3 coding DNA: TGTGCCAGCAGCTTAAATGGCAGGGAGACGGATGGCTACACCTTC. The full variable domain, its missing parts supplied by reference TRBV7-3 and TRBJ1-2, is GAGVSQTPSNKVTEKGKYVELRCDPISGHTALYWYRQSLGQGPEFLIYFQGTGAADDSGLPNDRFFAVRPEGSVSTLKIQRTERGDSAVYLCASSLNGRETDGYTFGSGTRLTVV.

The chain has TRBV6-5 and TRBJ1-2; D call uncertain. Trimming left V 2 bases short and J 4 bases short, with 14 bases between. CDR3 length: 15 residues. CDR1 is MNHEY, CDR2 SVGAGI, per germline. The CDR3 here is CASSYGSDLSYGYTF. CDR3 coding DNA: TGTGCCAGCAGTTACGGGTCCGACCTAAGCTATGGCTACACCTTC.

There are a few counts of this clone. The V gene is TRBV2, the J gene TRBJ2-7; D remains ambiguous. The germline V gene encodes CDR1 SNHLY and CDR2 FYNNEI. With 8 bases removed from V and 3 bases from J, the gap between germline ends came to 14 bases. There are 13 residues in the CDR3. In DNA, the CDR3 is TGTGCCAGCGGCCCCCAACAAATCTACGAGCAGTACTTC. It specifies CASGPQQIYEQYF. Full variable domain (remainder filled in from reference TRBV2 and TRBJ2-7): EPEVTQTPSHQVTQMGQEVILRCVPISNHLYFYWYRQILGQKVEFLVSFYNNEISEKSEIFDDQFSVERPDGSNFTLKIRSTKLEDSAMYFCASGPQQIYEQYFGPGTRLTVT.

The chain combines TRBV7-9 with TRBJ2-7; D not resolved. In germline, CDR1 is SEHNR, CDR2 FQNEAQ (reference sequence). The V and J ends lost 1 base and 2 bases respectively, with 15 bases between them. CDR3 length: 16 amino acids. CDR3 nucleotides: TGTGCCAGCAGCTTAGAGGCATCCTCGACCCCCTACGAGCAGTACTTC. Amino acid sequence: CASSLEASSTPYEQYF.

The chain carries TRBV19 and TRBJ1-5; 9 bases are shared with TRBD1. This CDR3 comprises 20 residues. After removal of 5 bases from V and 0 bases from J, the junction contained 17 bases not matched to a gene. Germline assignment: CDR1 LNHDA and CDR2 SQIVND (reference sequence). CDR3 amino acids: CASSVQGANYVTYSNQPQHF. CDR3 DNA: TGTGCCAGTAGTGTACAGGGGGCGAACTACGTAACTTATAGCAATCAGCCCCAGCATTTT.

The CDR3 bases are TGTGCCACCAGCGGGGGATTGGGTAGACCGGGCTATAATTCACCCCTCCACTTT. It is translated as CATSGGLGRPGYNSPLHF. This sequence joins TRBV15 and TRBJ1-6; D is perhaps TRBD1 (5 bases). Trimming stripped 5 bases from V and 3 bases from J, with 20 bases between. CDR3 length: 18 residues. In germline, CDR1 is LNHNV, CDR2 YYDKDF (reference sequence).